This paragraph covers one T cell receptor beta chain sequence. This clone has more than one count but fewer than ten. Its antigen target is currently unknown. No qualities accompany the bases; no much larger clone lies one base away. This sample stems from a study of circulating tumor DNA in untreated peripheral T-cell lymphoma (dated by TCRdb to about 2021). What the study reported, not specific to this receptor: Tumor-specific clonotypes were identified in roughly four fifths of patients, with identification achieved from over 85% of baseline tissues and approximately 61% of baseline serum samples.

The CDR3, cysteine through phenylalanine, is 15 amino acids long. This entry keeps only the CDR3 DNA: 45 bases, framed from base 1. Sequences SGHDN (CDR1) and FVKESK (CDR2) are obtained from the germline V gene. A distance of 17 bases separates the germline ends of V and J, which lose 4 bases and 10 bases respectively. To identify tumor-specific TCR clonotypes, tumor tissue taken at baseline, before any treatment, was sequenced. In a trial, the study monitored patients with peripheral T-cell lymphoma who were getting frontline treatment by applying next-generation sequencing to their T-cell receptor sequences. Library preparation employed the immunoSEQ multiplex PCR assay. Here the immuneACCESS table is served through TCRdb, limited to in-frame sequences with V and J called. Missing clones are a known gap in these copies; in checked studies unresolved V genes cover under half, and the rest lacks a known reason. Recorded for this sample are around 10,000 clones; 65% to 80% of them occurred a single time. The ten largest clones represent roughly 30% of the sample.

This chain joins TRBV14 to TRBJ1-6, and TRBD1 may be the D gene, going by 6 matching bases. The sample consisted of tumor tissue. The receptor was derived from a human donor with peripheral T-cell lymphoma. The CDR3 has the sequence CASSPRVQGRSPLHF. Read as DNA, the sequence is TGTGCCAGCAGCCCGAGGGTACAGGGAAGGTCACCCCTCCACTTT.